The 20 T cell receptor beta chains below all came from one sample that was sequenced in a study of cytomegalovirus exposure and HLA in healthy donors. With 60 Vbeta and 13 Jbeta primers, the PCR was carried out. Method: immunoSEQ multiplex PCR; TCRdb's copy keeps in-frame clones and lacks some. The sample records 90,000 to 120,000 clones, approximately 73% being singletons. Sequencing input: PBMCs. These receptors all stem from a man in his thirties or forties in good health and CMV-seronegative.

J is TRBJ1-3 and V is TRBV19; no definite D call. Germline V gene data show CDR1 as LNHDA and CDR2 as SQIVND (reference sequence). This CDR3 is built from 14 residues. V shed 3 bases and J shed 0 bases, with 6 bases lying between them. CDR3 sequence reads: CASSIFLSGNTIYF. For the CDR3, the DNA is TGTGCCAGTAGTATTTTCCTCTCTGGAAACACCATATATTTT.

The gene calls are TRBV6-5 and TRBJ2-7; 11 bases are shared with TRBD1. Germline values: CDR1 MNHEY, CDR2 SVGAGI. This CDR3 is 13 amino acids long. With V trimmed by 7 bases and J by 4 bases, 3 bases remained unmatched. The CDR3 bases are TGTGCCAGCAATCGGGACAGGGGGTACGAGCAGTACTTC. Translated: CASNRDRGYEQYF.

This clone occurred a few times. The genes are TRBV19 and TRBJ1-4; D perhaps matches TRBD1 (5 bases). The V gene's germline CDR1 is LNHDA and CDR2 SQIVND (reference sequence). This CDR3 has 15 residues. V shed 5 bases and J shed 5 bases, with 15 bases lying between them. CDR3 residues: CASSPTGALNEKLFF. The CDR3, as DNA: TGTGCCAGTAGTCCCACAGGAGCCCTCAATGAAAAACTGTTTTTT.

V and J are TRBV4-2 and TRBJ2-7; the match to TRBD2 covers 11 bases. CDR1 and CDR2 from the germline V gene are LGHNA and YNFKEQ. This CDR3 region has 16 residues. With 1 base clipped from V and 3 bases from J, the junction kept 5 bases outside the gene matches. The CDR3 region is CASSQGVGTSGYEQYF. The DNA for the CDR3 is TGTGCCAGCAGCCAAGGGGTCGGGACTAGCGGCTACGAGCAGTACTTC.

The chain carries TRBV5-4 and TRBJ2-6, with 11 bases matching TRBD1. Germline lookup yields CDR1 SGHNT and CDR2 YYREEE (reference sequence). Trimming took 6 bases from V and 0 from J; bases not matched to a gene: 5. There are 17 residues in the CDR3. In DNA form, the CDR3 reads TGTGCCAGCATTCCCGGGACAGGGGGCTCTGGGGCCAACGTCCTGACTTTC. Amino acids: CASIPGTGGSGANVLTF.

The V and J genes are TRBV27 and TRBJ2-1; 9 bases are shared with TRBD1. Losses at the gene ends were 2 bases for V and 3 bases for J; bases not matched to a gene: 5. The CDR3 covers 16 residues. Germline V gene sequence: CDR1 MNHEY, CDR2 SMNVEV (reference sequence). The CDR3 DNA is TGTGCCAGCAGTTTAATCGACAGGGGGATCTACAATGAGCAGTTCTTC. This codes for CASSLIDRGIYNEQFF.

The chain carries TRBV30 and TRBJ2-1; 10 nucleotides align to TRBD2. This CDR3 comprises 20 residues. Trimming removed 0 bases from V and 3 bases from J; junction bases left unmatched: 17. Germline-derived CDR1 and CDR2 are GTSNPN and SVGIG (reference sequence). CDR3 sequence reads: CAWSVLAGGAAGGSYNEQFF. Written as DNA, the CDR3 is TGTGCCTGGAGTGTACTTGCGGGGGGCGCAGCGGGAGGGAGCTACAATGAGCAGTTCTTC.

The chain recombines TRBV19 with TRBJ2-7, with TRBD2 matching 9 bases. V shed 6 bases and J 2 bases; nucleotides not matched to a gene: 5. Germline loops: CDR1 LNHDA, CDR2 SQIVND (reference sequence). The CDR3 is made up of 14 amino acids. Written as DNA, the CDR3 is TGTGCCAGTAGCAGGACTAGCGCGACCTACGAGCAGTACTTC. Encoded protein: CASSRTSATYEQYF.

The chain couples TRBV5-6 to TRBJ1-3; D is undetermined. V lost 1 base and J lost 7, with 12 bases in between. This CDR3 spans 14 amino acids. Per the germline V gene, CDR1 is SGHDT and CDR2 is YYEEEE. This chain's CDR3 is CASSLREGFNTIYF. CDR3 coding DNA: TGTGCCAGCAGCTTGCGGGAAGGGTTCAACACCATATATTTT.

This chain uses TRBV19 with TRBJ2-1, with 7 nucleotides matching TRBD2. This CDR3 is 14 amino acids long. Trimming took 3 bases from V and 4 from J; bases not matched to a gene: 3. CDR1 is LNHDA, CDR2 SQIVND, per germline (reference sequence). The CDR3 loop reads CASSIGREYNEQFF. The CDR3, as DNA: TGTGCCAGTAGTATCGGGCGGGAGTACAATGAGCAGTTCTTC.

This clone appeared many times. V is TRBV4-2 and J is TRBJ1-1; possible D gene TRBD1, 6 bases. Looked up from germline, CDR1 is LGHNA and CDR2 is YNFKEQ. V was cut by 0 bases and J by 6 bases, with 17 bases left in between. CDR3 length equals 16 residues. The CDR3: CASSQDFTGGASEAFF. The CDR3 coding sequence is TGTGCCAGCAGCCAAGATTTTACGGGGGGCGCATCTGAAGCTTTCTTT.

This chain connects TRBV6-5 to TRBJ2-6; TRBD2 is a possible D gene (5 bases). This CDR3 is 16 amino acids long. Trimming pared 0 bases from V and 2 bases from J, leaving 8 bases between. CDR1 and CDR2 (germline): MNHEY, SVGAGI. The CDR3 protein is CASSYSNGAGANVLTF. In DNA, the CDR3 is TGTGCCAGCAGTTACTCGAACGGGGCTGGGGCCAACGTCCTGACTTTC.

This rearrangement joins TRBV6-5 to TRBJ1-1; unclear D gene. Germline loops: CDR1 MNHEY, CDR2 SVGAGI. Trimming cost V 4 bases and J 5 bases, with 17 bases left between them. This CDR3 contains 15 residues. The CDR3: CASSSLRGYGTEAFF. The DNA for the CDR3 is TGTGCCAGCAGTTCCCTCCGTGGGTACGGGACTGAAGCTTTCTTT.

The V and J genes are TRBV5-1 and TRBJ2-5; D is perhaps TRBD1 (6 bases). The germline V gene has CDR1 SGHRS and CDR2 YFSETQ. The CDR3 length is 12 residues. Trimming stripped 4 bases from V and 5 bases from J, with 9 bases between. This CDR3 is CASSTTGETQYF. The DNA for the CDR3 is TGCGCCAGCAGCACAACAGGGGAGACCCAGTACTTC. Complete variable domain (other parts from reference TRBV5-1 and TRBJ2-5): KAGVTQTPRYLIKTRGQQVTLSCSPISGHRSVSWYQQTPGQGLQFLFEYFSETQRNKGNFPGRFSGRQFSNSRSEMNVSTLELGDSALYLCASSTTGETQYFGPGTRLLVL.

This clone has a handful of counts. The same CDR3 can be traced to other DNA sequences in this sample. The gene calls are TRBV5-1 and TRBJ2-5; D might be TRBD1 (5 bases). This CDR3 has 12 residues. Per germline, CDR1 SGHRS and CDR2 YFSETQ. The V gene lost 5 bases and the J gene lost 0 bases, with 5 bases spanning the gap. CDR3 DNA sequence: TGCGCCAGCAGACAGGACCAAGAGACCCAGTACTTC. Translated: CASRQDQETQYF.

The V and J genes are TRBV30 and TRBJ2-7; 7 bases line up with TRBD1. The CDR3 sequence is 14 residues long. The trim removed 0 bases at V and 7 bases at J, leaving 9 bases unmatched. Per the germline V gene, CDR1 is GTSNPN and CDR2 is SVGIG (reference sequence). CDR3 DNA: TGTGCCTGGAGTGTAAAGGGGGCCAAGGGGGAGCAGTACTTC. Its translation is CAWSVKGAKGEQYF.

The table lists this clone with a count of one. CDR3 protein: CASSLGGTVEAFF. DNA of the CDR3: TGCGCCAGCAGCTTGGGTGGGACAGTTGAAGCTTTCTTT. This chain links TRBV5-1 with TRBJ1-1; 7 bases line up with TRBD1. The CDR3 sequence is 13 residues long. Germline CDR1 reads SGHRS; CDR2 reads YFSETQ. V trimming: 0 bases; J trimming: 7 bases; junction bases outside the gene matches: 3.

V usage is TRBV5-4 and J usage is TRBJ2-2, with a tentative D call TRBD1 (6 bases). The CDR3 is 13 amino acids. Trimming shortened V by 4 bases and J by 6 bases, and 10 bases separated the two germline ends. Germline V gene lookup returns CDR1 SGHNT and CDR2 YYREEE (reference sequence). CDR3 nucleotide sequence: TGTGCCAGCAGCCAGGACAGTTCCGGGGAGCTGTTTTTT. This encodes CASSQDSSGELFF. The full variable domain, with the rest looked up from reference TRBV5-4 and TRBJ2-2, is ETGVTQSPTHLIKTRGQQVTLRCSSQSGHNTVSWYQQALGQGPQFIFQYYREEENGRGNFPPRFSGLQFPNYSSELNVNALELDDSALYLCASSQDSSGELFFGEGSRLTVL.

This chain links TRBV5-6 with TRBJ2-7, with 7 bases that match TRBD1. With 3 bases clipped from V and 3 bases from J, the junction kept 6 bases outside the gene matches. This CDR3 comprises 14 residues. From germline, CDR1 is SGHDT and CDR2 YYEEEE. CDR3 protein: CASSSRQGGYEQYF. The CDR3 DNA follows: TGTGCCAGCAGCTCGCGACAGGGCGGCTACGAGCAGTACTTC.

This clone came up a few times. This chain's CDR3 is CATSRDAGGYQPQHF. CDR3 DNA: TGTGCCACCAGCAGAGATGCAGGGGGGTATCAGCCCCAGCATTTT. The chain has TRBV15 and TRBJ1-5; 7 bases are a match to TRBD1. V lost 0 bases, J lost 5 bases, and 4 bases stayed unmatched. Germline CDR1 LNHNV, CDR2 YYDKDF (reference sequence). This CDR3 is 15 amino acids long.